This T cell receptor beta chain was captured by sequencing in a study of shared clonotypes between healthy human individuals. The wider study: A couple of women and three men aged 18 to 49 made up the donors. CD4 naive cells filled three plates per donor, CD4 memory three, CD8 naive two and CD8 memory one.

CDR3 size: 13 residues. Germline lookup yields CDR1 SQVTM and CDR2 ANQGSEA. V lost 5 bases and J 5 bases, leaving 12 bases between the germline ends. The assay used deep level. The method was immunoSEQ multiplex PCR; TCRdb's version includes in-frame clones alone and lacks a portion of them. The table has about a million clones, 77% seen once. The sample comprised memory CD4+ T cells from PBMCs. Subset in this sample: CD45RA-negative fraction. The chain joins TRBV29-1 to TRBJ1-4; the D gene is possibly TRBD1 (6 bases). The TCR originated in a man between 18 and 35 years old in good health. Some clones in this sample may be carry-over from other donors' samples. The chain's CDR3 is CSVKTGRNEKLFF. In nucleotides, the CDR3 is TGCAGCGTTAAGACAGGTCGGAATGAAAAACTGTTTTTT.